The entry below describes one T cell receptor (beta chain). The source of the sample is a study of blood T cell repertoires in COVID-19. Study at large: Sites in the United States, Italy and Spain provided acute and convalescent COVID-19 samples. T cells, B-cell-depleted T cells, or PBMCs provided the cDNA or gDNA that served as material.

Seattle cases were enrolled at active infection and followed longitudinally. CDR3 length equals 16 residues. Germline CDR1 reads MGHRA; CDR2 reads YSYEKL. V was pared by 0 bases and J by 0 bases, with 9 bases between. In the authors' methods: For nucleated cells, counts were estimated from reference gene primer amplification. Assay: immunoSEQ multiplex PCR; the TCRdb copy retains only in-frame clones and omits some. That table is the source of V, J and clone size, and D and trimming were worked out from the DNA. The sample shows 120,000 or so clones, around nine tenths of them seen only once. The receptor was isolated from a man aged 55 to 70 with COVID-19, enrolled during active disease. This chain links TRBV4-1 with TRBJ1-3; the D is unclear. The specimen sequenced was peripheral blood. CDR3 residues: CASSQDQGSSGNTIYF. The CDR3, as DNA: TGCGCCAGCAGCCAAGATCAAGGGAGCTCTGGAAACACCATATATTTT.